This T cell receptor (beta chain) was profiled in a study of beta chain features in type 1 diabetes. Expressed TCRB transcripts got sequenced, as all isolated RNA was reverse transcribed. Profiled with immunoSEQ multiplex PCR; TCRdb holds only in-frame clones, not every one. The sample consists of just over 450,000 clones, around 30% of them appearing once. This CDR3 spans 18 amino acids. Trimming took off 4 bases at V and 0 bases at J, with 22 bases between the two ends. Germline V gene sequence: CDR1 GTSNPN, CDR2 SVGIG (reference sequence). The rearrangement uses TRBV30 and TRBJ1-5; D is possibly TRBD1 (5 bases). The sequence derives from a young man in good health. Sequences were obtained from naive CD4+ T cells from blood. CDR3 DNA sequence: TGTGCCTGGACAAAACCTAGATCAGGGAACTATAGCAATCAGCCCCAGCATTTT. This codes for CAWTKPRSGNYSNQPQHF.